A single sample gave rise to the 28 T cell receptor beta chains below, sequenced in a study of T cells in Graves' hyperthyroidism and ophthalmopathy. Amplification of TCR beta CDR3 regions used RNA as the template. The HTBI set primed first-round TCR CDR3 RT-PCR. Each CDR3 protein is one row after TCRdb ran MiXCR on the multiplex PCR reads. The table shows 340,000 or so distinct CDR3 sequences, with about 20% occurring only once. Sequences were obtained from blood. These receptors were obtained from a woman between 45 and 65 years old with Graves' hyperthyroidism.

This clonotype appeared many times. V usage is TRBV18 and J usage is TRBJ2-1; 7 bases are shared with TRBD1. With V trimmed by 3 bases and J by 8 bases, 7 bases remained unmatched. CDR3 length equals 14 residues. The germline gives CDR1 KGHSH, CDR2 LQKENI. CDR3 sequence (DNA): TGTGCCAGCTCACCGCAACAGGGGTTCGATGAGCAGTTCTTC. Residues: CASSPQQGFDEQFF. Full variable domain (remainder filled in from reference TRBV18 and TRBJ2-1): NAGVMQNPRHLVRRRGQEARLRCSPMKGHSHVYWYRQLPEEGLKFMVYLQKENIIDESGMPKERFSAEFPKEGPSILRIQQVVRGDSAAYFCASSPQQGFDEQFFGPGTRLTVL.

About this clonotype itself: This may be a read error: a much more frequent sequence differs by one nucleotide. The rearrangement uses TRBV2 and TRBJ1-1; possibly TRBD1 for D (6 bases). V was pared by 6 bases and J by 6 bases, with 17 bases between. CDR1 is SNHLY, CDR2 FYNNEI, per germline. This CDR3 is built from 14 residues. This CDR3 is CASSARGTRPEAFF. The CDR3 nucleotides are TGTGCCAGCAGCGCCAGGGGAACTAGGCCTGAAGCTTTCTTT. Variable domain in full (rest from reference TRBV2 and TRBJ1-1): EPEVTQTPSHQVTQMGQEVILRCVPISNHLYFYWYRQILGQKVEFLVSFYNNEISEKSEIFDDQFSVERPDGSNFTLKIRSTKLEDSAMYFCASSARGTRPEAFFGQGTRLTVV.

This clonotype was detected a few times. The V gene is TRBV11-2, the J gene TRBJ2-7, with 8 bases lining up with TRBD1. V lost 3 bases to trimming and J lost 3 bases; unmatched junction nucleotides: 4. Looked up from germline, CDR1 is SGHAT and CDR2 is FQNNGV. The CDR3 runs 14 residues. This chain's CDR3 is CASSFTGGDYEQYF. The DNA of the CDR3 is TGTGCCAGCAGCTTTACAGGGGGTGACTACGAGCAGTACTTC.

This clonotype was recorded many times. The chain couples TRBV30 to TRBJ2-1; the D gene is possibly TRBD1 (6 bases). Germline loops: CDR1 GTSNPN, CDR2 SVGIG (reference sequence). The CDR3 spans 15 residues. V lost 0 bases and J lost 5, with 14 bases in between. For the CDR3, the DNA is TGTGCCTGGAGTGTAGGTGGGGGCAAGAACAATGAGCAGTTCTTC. Encoded protein: CAWSVGGGKNNEQFF.

This clonotype appeared many times. The chain is built from TRBV6-1 and TRBJ1-6; maybe TRBD1 (5 bases). V was shortened by 4 bases and J by 8 bases, with 18 bases between the two germline ends. The CDR3 loop spans 16 amino acids. Germline V gene sequence: CDR1 MNHNS, CDR2 SASEGT. The CDR3 nucleotides read TGTGCCAGCAGTGGCTCGGGACCGTCGGGTTATTCACCCCTCCACTTT. Amino acids: CASSGSGPSGYSPLHF.

Many counts were recorded for this clonotype. V and J are TRBV12-5 and TRBJ2-7; D call uncertain. Germline V gives CDR1 LGHNT, CDR2 FRNRAP. V dropped 2 bases and J dropped 2 bases, with 7 bases sitting between them. The CDR3 loop spans 13 amino acids. The CDR3: CASGLSGPYEQYV. The CDR3 DNA reads as TGTGCTAGTGGTTTGTCCGGACCCTACGAGCAGTACGTC.

This clonotype was detected only a few times. This chain joins TRBV12-3 or TRBV12-4 and TRBJ2-5, with 7 bases matching TRBD1. This CDR3 is built from 15 residues. V lost 6 bases to trimming and J lost 0 bases; unmatched junction nucleotides: 7. The CDR3 region has the DNA TGTGCCAGCAGCGACTTGACAGGGTACCAAGAGACCCAGTACTTC. This sequence encodes CASSDLTGYQETQYF.

This clonotype appeared many times. The gene calls are TRBV11-2 and TRBJ1-1; D might be TRBD1 (5 bases). V lost 4 bases to trimming and J lost 11 bases, with 20 bases between them. Germline V gene sequence: CDR1 SGHAT, CDR2 FQNNGV. CDR3 length: 14 amino acids. In DNA form, the CDR3 reads TGTGCCAGCAGCTCACCATGGGACGGTAAAGGGGCTTTCTTT. Translation: CASSSPWDGKGAFF.

This clonotype has more than one count but fewer than ten. This chain uses TRBV6-9 with TRBJ1-6, with D possibly being TRBD1 (5 bases). CDR3 length: 15 amino acids. Germline CDR1 MNHGY, CDR2 SVAAGI. V lost 2 bases and J lost 6, with 11 bases in between. CDR3 sequence: CASSYVRGSNSPLHF. CDR3 sequence (DNA): TGTGCCAGCAGTTATGTTAGGGGAAGTAATTCACCCCTCCACTTT.

A remark on this clonotype: Just one base apart from a much larger clone, this may be a read error. The CDR3 region is CASSAQGRAIDEQYF. Here the CDR3 DNA reads TGTGCCAGCAGCGCCCAAGGAAGGGCAATTGACGAGCAGTACTTC. The chain uses TRBV9 and TRBJ2-7, with no clear D. Germline assignment: CDR1 SGDLS and CDR2 YYNGEE. There are 15 residues in the CDR3. Trimming pared 3 bases from V and 5 bases from J, leaving 18 bases between.

This clonotype was detected many times. The V gene is TRBV11-1, the J gene TRBJ1-1, with unresolved D. Germline values: CDR1 SGHAT, CDR2 FQDESV (reference sequence). The length of the CDR3 is 14 residues. The germline V and J ends were trimmed by 6 bases and 3 bases, with 14 bases remaining between them. CDR3 loop: CASSTQQRYTEAFF. DNA for the CDR3: TGTGCCAGCAGTACGCAACAGAGATACACTGAAGCTTTCTTT.

In this sample, this clonotype turned up many times. The chain is built from TRBV2 and TRBJ2-5; perhaps TRBD1 as D (5 bases). CDR3 length: 14 residues. Germline CDR1 is SNHLY and CDR2 is FYNNEI. Deletions cut 4 bases from V and 5 bases from J, with 14 bases between. DNA for the CDR3: TGTGCCAGCAGTGCTGAACAGGATTGGGAGACCCAGTACTTC. Translation: CASSAEQDWETQYF.

This clonotype was counted a few times. V and J are TRBV18 and TRBJ1-2; 10 bases map to TRBD1. There are 16 residues in the CDR3. Trimming took 5 bases from V and 0 from J; bases not matched to a gene: 6. Germline V gives CDR1 KGHSH, CDR2 LQKENI. The CDR3 sequence: CASSSDRGPANYGYTF. The CDR3 DNA sequence: TGTGCCAGCTCATCCGACAGGGGGCCAGCTAACTATGGCTACACCTTC.

In this sample, this clonotype turned up many times. V usage is TRBV29-1 and J usage is TRBJ2-3; 7 bases line up with TRBD1. V gave up 4 bases and J gave up 3 bases; unmatched junction bases: 7. The CDR3 is 14 amino acids. Germline V gene data show CDR1 as SQVTM and CDR2 as ANQGSEA. CDR3 amino acids: CSVGQGSMTDTQYF. The CDR3 DNA reads TGCAGCGTTGGACAGGGCTCAATGACAGATACGCAGTATTTT.

The gene calls are TRBV12-3 or TRBV12-4 and TRBJ1-2; D gene ambiguous. V lost 8 bases to trimming and J lost 4 bases, with 5 bases between them. The CDR3 contains 10 residues. CDR3 residues: CASWGYGYTF. Here the CDR3 DNA reads TGTGCCAGCTGGGGCTATGGCTACACCTTC.

This clonotype has ten or more counts. The chain uses TRBV7-9 and TRBJ2-3; 7 nucleotides agree with TRBD2. The ends lost 5 bases at V and 6 bases at J; junction bases unmatched: 8. Germline V gives CDR1 SEHNR, CDR2 FQNEAQ (reference sequence). CDR3 length: 14 residues. The CDR3 sequence is CASSHAGEGDTQYF. CDR3 coding DNA: TGTGCCAGCAGCCACGCGGGGGAGGGGGATACGCAGTATTTT.

In its sample, this clonotype was seen many times. J is TRBJ2-7 and V is TRBV2; 8 bases match TRBD2. Germline V CDR1 and CDR2: SNHLY, FYNNEI. The length of the CDR3 is 16 residues. V shed 2 bases and J 6 bases; nucleotides not matched to a gene: 12. The CDR3 protein is CASSESGGGLRIEQYV. As DNA, the CDR3 is TGTGCCAGCAGTGAATCCGGGGGGGGCTTACGAATCGAGCAGTACGTC.

On this clonotype: One base away lies a much larger clone, so this may be a sequencing read error. The genes are TRBV11-1 and TRBJ1-1, with 8 positions matching TRBD1. With 8 bases clipped from V and 5 bases from J, the junction kept 10 bases outside the gene matches. This CDR3 comprises 14 residues. Germline V gene lookup returns CDR1 SGHAT and CDR2 FQDESV (reference sequence). CDR3 loop: CASGLDRAETEAFF. The CDR3 nucleotides are TGTGCCAGCGGCCTGGACAGGGCTGAGACTGAAGCTTTCTTT.

This clonotype was recorded at least ten times. CDR3 DNA sequence: TGTGCCAGCAGTGAATTAAGGGATGGCTATGGCTACACCTTC. Encoded protein: CASSELRDGYGYTF. The chain employs TRBV6-1 and TRBJ1-2; D is uncertain. V dropped 2 bases and J dropped 4 bases, with 11 bases sitting between them. The CDR3 loop spans 14 amino acids. Germline V CDR1 and CDR2: MNHNS, SASEGT.

This clonotype was detected many times. The chain carries TRBV12-3 or TRBV12-4 and TRBJ1-1, with D possibly TRBD1 on 5 matching bases. The V end lost 2 bases, the J end lost 1 base, and 8 bases lay between the germline ends. There are 14 residues in the CDR3. The CDR3 here is CASSLQGENTEAFF. The CDR3 nucleotides read TGTGCCAGCAGTTTACAGGGCGAGAACACTGAAGCTTTCTTT.

This clonotype was detected many times. The rearrangement links TRBV6-1 to TRBJ2-1; D call uncertain. The CDR3 runs to 12 residues. The V end was cut by 5 bases, the J end by 6 bases, with 8 bases between. Germline CDR1 MNHNS, CDR2 SASEGT. CDR3 DNA sequence: TGTGCCAGCAGTATGGGCCTCAATGAGCAGTTCTTC. Translation: CASSMGLNEQFF.

This clonotype showed up just a few times. The chain recombines TRBV15 with TRBJ2-1, with TRBD2 matching 9 bases. The CDR3 is made up of 15 amino acids. Germline CDR1 LNHNV, CDR2 YYDKDF (reference sequence). Losses at the gene ends were 1 base for V and 6 bases for J; bases not matched to a gene: 4. CDR3 in DNA: TGTGCCACCAGCAGAGCCCTAGCGGGACCCAATGAGCAGTTCTTC. Translated: CATSRALAGPNEQFF. Full variable domain (remainder filled in from reference TRBV15 and TRBJ2-1): DAMVIQNPRYQVTQFGKPVTLSCSQTLNHNVMYWYQQKSSQAPKLLFHYYDKDFNNEADTPDNFQSRRPNTSFCFLDIRSPGLGDTAMYLCATSRALAGPNEQFFGPGTRLTVL.

This clonotype has more than one count but fewer than ten. J is TRBJ1-1 and V is TRBV5-1; no clear D. V shed 4 bases and J shed 2 bases, with 12 bases lying between them. CDR1 and CDR2 (germline): SGHRS, YFSETQ. CDR3 length: 14 amino acids. The chain's CDR3 is CASSPRSTNTEAFF. The DNA for the CDR3 is TGCGCCAGCAGCCCCCGGAGTACCAACACTGAAGCTTTCTTT. Supplemented by reference TRBV5-1 and TRBJ1-1, the full variable domain reads KAGVTQTPRYLIKTRGQQVTLSCSPISGHRSVSWYQQTPGQGLQFLFEYFSETQRNKGNFPGRFSGRQFSNSRSEMNVSTLELGDSALYLCASSPRSTNTEAFFGQGTRLTVV.

The chain couples TRBV19 to TRBJ2-1; possibly TRBD1 or TRBD2 for D (5 bases each). CDR3 length: 15 amino acids. Trimming shortened V by 7 bases and J by 8 bases, and 21 bases separated the two germline ends. Germline values: CDR1 LNHDA, CDR2 SQIVND (reference sequence). The chain's CDR3 is CASTPLGASIDEQFF. The CDR3, as DNA: TGTGCCAGTACACCCCTCGGGGCTAGTATAGATGAGCAGTTCTTC.

This clonotype came up a few times. This chain links TRBV29-1 with TRBJ1-1, with D unclear. The V gene's germline CDR1 is SQVTM and CDR2 ANQGSEA. The CDR3 extends over 13 amino acids. Trimming shortened V by 8 bases and J by 1 base, and 14 bases separated the two germline ends. CDR3 in DNA: TGCAGCATCCGGACCTGGGGGAACACTGAAGCTTTCTTT. Translating gives CSIRTWGNTEAFF.

The chain employs TRBV6-1 and TRBJ1-5; 7 nucleotides match TRBD1. Germline V gene data show CDR1 as MNHNS and CDR2 as SASEGT. Unmatched junction bases numbered 7, after V lost 7 bases and J lost 4 bases. CDR3 size: 14 residues. CDR3 sequence (DNA): TGTGCCAGCAAGACACAGGGGAAAAATCAGCCCCAGCATTTT. It specifies CASKTQGKNQPQHF.

This clonotype was seen a handful of times. This chain connects TRBV7-9 to TRBJ2-1, with TRBD2 as a possible D gene (7 bases). The V and J ends lost 5 bases and 9 bases respectively, with 20 bases between them. This CDR3 comprises 15 residues. CDR1 and CDR2 (germline): SEHNR, FQNEAQ (reference sequence). The CDR3 protein is CASSPRGAGVPEQFF. CDR3 in DNA: TGTGCCAGCAGCCCAAGGGGGGCGGGAGTTCCTGAGCAGTTCTTC. The full variable domain, its missing parts supplied by reference TRBV7-9 and TRBJ2-1, is DTGVSQNPRHKITKRGQNVTFRCDPISEHNRLYWYRQTLGQGPEFLTYFQNEAQLEKSRLLSDRFSAERPKGSFSTLEIQRTEQGDSAMYLCASSPRGAGVPEQFFGPGTRLTVL.

The rearrangement joins TRBV7-9 to TRBJ1-2, with 7 bases fitting TRBD1. The CDR3 runs to 13 residues. V was pared by 5 bases and J by 8 bases, with 8 bases of the junction left unmatched. Germline CDR1 and CDR2: SEHNR and FQNEAQ (reference sequence). Here the CDR3 reads CASSRTGLGGYTF. The CDR3 bases are TGTGCCAGCAGCCGGACAGGCCTTGGAGGCTACACCTTC.